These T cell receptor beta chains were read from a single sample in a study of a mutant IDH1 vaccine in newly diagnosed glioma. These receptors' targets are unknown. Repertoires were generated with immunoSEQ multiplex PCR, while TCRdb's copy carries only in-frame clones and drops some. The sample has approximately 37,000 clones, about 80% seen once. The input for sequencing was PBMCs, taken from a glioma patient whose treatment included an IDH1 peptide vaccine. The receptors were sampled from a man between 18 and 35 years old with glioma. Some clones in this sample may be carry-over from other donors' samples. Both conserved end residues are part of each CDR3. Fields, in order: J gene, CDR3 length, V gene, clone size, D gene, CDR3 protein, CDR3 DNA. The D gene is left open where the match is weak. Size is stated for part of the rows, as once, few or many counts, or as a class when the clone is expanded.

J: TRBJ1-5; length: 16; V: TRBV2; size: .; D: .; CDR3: CASSPEGVYSNQPQHF; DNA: TGTGCCAGCAGCCCCGAGGGGGTCTATAGCAATCAGCCCCAGCATTTT
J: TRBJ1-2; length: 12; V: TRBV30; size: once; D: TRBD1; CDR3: CAWSRDSYGYTF; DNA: TGTGCCTGGAGTAGGGACAGCTATGGCTACACCTTC
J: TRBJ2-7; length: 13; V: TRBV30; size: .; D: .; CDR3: CAWSADRSGEQYF; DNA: TGTGCCTGGAGCGCCGACAGGTCAGGCGAGCAGTACTTC
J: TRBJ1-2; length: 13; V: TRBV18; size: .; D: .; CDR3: CASFTSGIYGYTF; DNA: TGTGCCAGCTTCACCTCAGGTATCTATGGCTACACCTTC
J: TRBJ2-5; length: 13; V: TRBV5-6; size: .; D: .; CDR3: CASSFVGPETQYF; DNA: TGTGCCAGCAGCTTTGTAGGCCCCGAGACCCAGTACTTC
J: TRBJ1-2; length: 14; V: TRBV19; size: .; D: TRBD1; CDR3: CASSRTGETYGYTF; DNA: TGTGCCAGTAGCAGGACAGGGGAGACCTATGGCTACACCTTC
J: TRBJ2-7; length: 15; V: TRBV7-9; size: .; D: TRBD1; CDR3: CASSLTGTGRNEQYF; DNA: TGTGCCAGCAGCTTAACCGGGACAGGGAGGAACGAGCAGTACTTC
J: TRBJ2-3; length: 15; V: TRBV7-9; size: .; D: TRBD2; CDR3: CASRLTSGSTDTQYF; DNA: TGTGCCAGCAGGCTGACTAGCGGTAGCACAGATACGCAGTATTTT
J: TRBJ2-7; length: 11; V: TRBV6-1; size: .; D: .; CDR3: CASSIRYEQYF; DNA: TGTGCCAGCAGTATCCGATACGAGCAGTACTTC
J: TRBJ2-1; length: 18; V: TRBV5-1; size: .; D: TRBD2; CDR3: CASSSTWRGGSLYNEQFF; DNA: TGCGCCAGCAGCTCGACGTGGCGGGGGGGTTCGCTGTACAATGAGCAGTTCTTC
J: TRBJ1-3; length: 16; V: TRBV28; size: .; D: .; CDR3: CASSRPRWGAGNTIYF; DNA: TGTGCCAGCAGTCGCCCACGTTGGGGGGCTGGAAACACCATATATTTT
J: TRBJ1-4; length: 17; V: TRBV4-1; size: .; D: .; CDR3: CASSQVIPDGHNEKLFF; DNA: TGCGCCAGCAGCCAAGTTATCCCGGACGGACATAATGAAAAACTGTTTTTT
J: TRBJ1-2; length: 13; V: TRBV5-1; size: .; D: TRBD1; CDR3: CASSRDRDYGYTF; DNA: TGCGCCAGCAGCAGGGACAGGGACTATGGCTACACCTTC
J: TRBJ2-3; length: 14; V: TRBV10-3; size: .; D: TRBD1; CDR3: CAIEGQGGTDTQYF; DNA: TGTGCCATCGAGGGACAGGGTGGCACAGATACGCAGTATTTT
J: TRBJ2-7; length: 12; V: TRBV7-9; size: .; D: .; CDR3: CASSFKAYEQYF; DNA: TGTGCCAGCAGCTTTAAGGCCTACGAGCAGTACTTC
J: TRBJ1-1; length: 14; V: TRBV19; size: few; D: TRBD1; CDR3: CASSINRGIAEAFF; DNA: TGTGCCAGTAGTATAAACAGGGGTATCGCTGAAGCTTTCTTT
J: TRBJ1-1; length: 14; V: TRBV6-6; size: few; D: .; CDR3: CASSSWQGRVIAFF; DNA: TGTGCCAGCAGTTCCTGGCAGGGGAGGGTGATCGCTTTCTTT
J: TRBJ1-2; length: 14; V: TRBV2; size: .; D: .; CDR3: CASSEEQGGYGYTF; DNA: TGTGCCAGCAGTGAAGAACAGGGTGGCTATGGCTACACCTTC
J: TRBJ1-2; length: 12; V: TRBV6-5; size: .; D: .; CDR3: CASSSTGGIYAF; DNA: TGTGCCAGCAGTTCGACGGGTGGGATCTATGCCTTC
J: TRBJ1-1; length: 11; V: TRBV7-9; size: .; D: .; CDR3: CASSVFEEAFF; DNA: TGTGCCAGCAGCGTTTTTGAGGAAGCTTTCTTT
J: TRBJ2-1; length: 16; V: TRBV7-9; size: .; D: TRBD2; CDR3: CASSPPRREGRNEQFF; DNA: TGTGCCAGCAGCCCCCCCCGGCGGGAGGGCCGAAATGAGCAGTTCTTC
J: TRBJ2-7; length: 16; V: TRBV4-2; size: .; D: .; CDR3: CASSQSGTGVPYEQYF; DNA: TGTGCCAGCAGCCAAAGTGGCACAGGCGTCCCCTACGAGCAGTACTTC
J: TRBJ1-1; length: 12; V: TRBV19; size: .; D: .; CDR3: CASQWGGTEAFF; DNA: TGTGCCAGTCAGTGGGGGGGCACTGAAGCTTTCTTT
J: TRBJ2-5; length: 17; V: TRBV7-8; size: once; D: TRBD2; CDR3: CASSSRRLAGDQETQYF; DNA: TGTGCCAGCAGCTCCCGCCGGCTAGCGGGGGATCAAGAGACCCAGTACTTC
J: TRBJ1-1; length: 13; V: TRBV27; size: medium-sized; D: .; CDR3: CASSTGLNTEAFF; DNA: TGTGCCAGCAGTACAGGGTTGAACACTGAAGCTTTCTTT
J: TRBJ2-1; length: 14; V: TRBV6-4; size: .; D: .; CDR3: CASSASSTNNEQFF; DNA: TGTGCCAGCAGTGCGAGTAGCACGAACAATGAGCAGTTCTTC
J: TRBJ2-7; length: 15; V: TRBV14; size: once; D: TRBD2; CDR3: CASSLKRGGSYEQYF; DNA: TGTGCCAGCAGCCTGAAGAGGGGCGGGAGCTACGAGCAGTACTTC
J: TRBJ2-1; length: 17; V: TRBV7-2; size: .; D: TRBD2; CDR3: CASSFVSGLAGVYEQFF; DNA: TGTGCCAGCAGCTTTGTCTCGGGACTAGCGGGGGTCTATGAGCAGTTCTTC
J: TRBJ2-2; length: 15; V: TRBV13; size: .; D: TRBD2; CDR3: CASSNRAGGVGELFF; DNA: TGTGCCAGCAGTAACCGAGCGGGAGGGGTCGGGGAGCTGTTTTTT
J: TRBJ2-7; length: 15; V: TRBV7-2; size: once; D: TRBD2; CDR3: CASSLGGRVTYEQYF; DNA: TGTGCCAGCAGCTTGGGCGGGAGGGTAACCTACGAGCAGTACTTC
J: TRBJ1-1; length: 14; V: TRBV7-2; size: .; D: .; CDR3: CASSPGSRSTEAFF; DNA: TGTGCCAGCAGCCCTGGGTCTCGTAGCACTGAAGCTTTCTTT
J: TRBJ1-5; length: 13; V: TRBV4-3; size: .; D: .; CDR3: CASSQSGEQPQHF; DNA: TGCGCCAGCAGCCAATCTGGGGAACAGCCCCAGCATTTT
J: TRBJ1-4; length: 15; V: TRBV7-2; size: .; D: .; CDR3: CASSPGQKLNEKLFF; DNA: TGTGCCAGCAGCCCCGGACAGAAATTAAATGAAAAACTGTTTTTT
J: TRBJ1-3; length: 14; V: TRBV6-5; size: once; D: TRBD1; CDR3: CASSYGTGGNTIYF; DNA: TGTGCCAGCAGTTACGGGACAGGAGGAAACACCATATATTTT
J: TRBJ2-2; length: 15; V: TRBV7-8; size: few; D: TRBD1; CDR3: CASRRDRLNTGELFF; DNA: TGTGCCAGCAGACGGGACAGATTGAACACCGGGGAGCTGTTTTTT
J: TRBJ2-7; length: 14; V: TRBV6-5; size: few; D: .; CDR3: CASSSQGLSYEQYF; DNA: TGTGCCAGCAGTTCACAGGGACTTTCCTACGAGCAGTACTTC
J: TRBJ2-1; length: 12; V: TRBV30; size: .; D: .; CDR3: CAWSAIRNEQFF; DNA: TGTGCCTGGAGCGCAATTAGGAATGAGCAGTTCTTC
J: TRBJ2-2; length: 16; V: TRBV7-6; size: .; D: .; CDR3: CASSLSSRSNTGELFF; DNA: TGTGCCAGCAGCTTATCCTCTCGCTCGAACACCGGGGAGCTGTTTTTT
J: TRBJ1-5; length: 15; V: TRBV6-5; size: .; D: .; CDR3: CASSQWGSGNQPQHF; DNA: TGTGCCAGCAGCCAATGGGGATCAGGAAATCAGCCCCAGCATTTT
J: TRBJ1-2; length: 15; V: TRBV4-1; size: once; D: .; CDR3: CASSQDMGYLDGYTF; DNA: TGCGCCAGCAGCCAAGATATGGGATACCTAGATGGCTACACCTTC
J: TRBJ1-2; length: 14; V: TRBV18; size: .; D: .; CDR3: CASSPGAAVFGYTF; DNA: TGTGCCAGCTCACCAGGTGCGGCGGTTTTTGGCTACACCTTC
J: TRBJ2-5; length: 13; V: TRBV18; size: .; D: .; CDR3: CASLGGTQETQYF; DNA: TGTGCCAGCCTGGGGGGCACGCAAGAGACCCAGTACTTC
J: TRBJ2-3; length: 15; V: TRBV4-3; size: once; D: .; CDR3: CASSRTGSDTDTQYF; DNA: TGCGCCAGCAGCCGAACAGGGAGTGACACAGATACGCAGTATTTT
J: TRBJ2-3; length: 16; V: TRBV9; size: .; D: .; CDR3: CASSARGSPGTDTQYF; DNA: TGTGCCAGCAGCGCCAGGGGTTCCCCTGGCACAGATACGCAGTATTTT
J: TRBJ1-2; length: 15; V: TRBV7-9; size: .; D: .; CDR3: CASSPPGGLNYGYTF; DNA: TGTGCCAGCAGCCCTCCGGGGGGTTTGAACTATGGCTACACCTTC
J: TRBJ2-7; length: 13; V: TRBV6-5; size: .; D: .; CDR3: CASSYGGVGEQYF; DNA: TGTGCCAGCAGTTACGGTGGGGTCGGCGAGCAGTACTTC
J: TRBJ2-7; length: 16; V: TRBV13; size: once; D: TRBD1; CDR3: CASSPPTDRGFYEQYF; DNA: TGTGCCAGCAGCCCCCCGACCGACAGGGGATTCTACGAGCAGTACTTC
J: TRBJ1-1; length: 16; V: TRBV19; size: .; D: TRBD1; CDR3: CASSTLLRGLNTEAFF; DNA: TGTGCCAGTAGTACCCTGCTGAGGGGGCTGAACACTGAAGCTTTCTTT
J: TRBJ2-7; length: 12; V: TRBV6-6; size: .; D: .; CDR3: CASSTGSYEQYF; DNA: TGTGCCAGCAGCACCGGCAGCTACGAGCAGTACTTC
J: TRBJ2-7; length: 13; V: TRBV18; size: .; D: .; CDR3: CASSQSLGTEQYF; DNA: TGTGCCAGCTCACAGAGTTTGGGTACGGAGCAGTACTTC
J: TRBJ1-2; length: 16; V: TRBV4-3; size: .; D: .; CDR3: CASSPRLAGRVYGYTF; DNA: TGCGCCAGCAGCCCTCGATTGGCAGGGAGAGTCTATGGCTACACCTTC
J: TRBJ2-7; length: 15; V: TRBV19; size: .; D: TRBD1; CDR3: CASSALDRPPYEQYF; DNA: TGTGCCAGTAGTGCCCTGGACAGGCCCCCCTACGAGCAGTACTTC
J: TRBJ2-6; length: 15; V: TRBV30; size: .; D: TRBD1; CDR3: CAWGQGGVGANVLTF; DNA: TGTGCCTGGGGACAGGGCGGGGTGGGGGCCAACGTCCTGACTTTC
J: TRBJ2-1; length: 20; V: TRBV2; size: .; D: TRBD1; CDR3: CASSAHRDRGRLGLAYEQFF; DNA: TGTGCCAGCAGTGCCCACCGGGACAGGGGGCGACTGGGACTAGCTTATGAGCAGTTCTTC
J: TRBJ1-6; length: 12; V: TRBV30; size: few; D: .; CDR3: CAWSAPPVALHF; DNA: TGTGCCTGGAGTGCCCCGCCGGTGGCCCTCCACTTT